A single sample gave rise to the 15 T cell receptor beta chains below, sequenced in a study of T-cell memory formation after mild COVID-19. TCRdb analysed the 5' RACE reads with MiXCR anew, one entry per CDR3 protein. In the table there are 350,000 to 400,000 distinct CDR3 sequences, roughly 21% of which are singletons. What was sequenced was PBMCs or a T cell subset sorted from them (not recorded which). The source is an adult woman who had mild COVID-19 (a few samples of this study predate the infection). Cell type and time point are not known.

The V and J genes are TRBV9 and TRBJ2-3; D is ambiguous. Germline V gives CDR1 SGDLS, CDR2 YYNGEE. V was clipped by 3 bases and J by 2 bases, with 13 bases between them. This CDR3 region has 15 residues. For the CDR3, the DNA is TGTGCCAGCAGCGGATCGGGTCTCCTCACAGATACGCAGTATTTT. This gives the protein CASSGSGLLTDTQYF.

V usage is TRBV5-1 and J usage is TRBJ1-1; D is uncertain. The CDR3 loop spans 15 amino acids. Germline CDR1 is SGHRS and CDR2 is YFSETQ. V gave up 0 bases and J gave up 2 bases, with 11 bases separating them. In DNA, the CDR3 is TGCGCCAGCAGCTTGGTTGCGGGAGGCAACACTGAAGCTTTCTTT. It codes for CASSLVAGGNTEAFF.

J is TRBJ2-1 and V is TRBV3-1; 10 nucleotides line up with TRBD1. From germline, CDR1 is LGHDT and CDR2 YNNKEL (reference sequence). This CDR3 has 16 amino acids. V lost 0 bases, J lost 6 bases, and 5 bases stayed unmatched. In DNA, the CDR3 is TGTGCCAGCAGCCAAGATCCGGGACAGGGGTTCAATGAGCAGTTCTTC. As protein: CASSQDPGQGFNEQFF.

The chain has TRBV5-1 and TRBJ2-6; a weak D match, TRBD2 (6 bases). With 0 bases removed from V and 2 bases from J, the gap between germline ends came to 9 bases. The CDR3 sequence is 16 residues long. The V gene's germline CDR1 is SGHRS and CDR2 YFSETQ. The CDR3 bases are TGCGCCAGCAGCTTGGTCGGGACTGCTGGGGCCAACGTCCTGACTTTC. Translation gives CASSLVGTAGANVLTF.

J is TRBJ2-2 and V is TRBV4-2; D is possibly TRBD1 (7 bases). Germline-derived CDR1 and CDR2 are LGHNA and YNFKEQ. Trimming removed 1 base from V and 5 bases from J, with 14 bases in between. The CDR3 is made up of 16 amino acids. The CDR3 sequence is CASSQGRGESTGELFF. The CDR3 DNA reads TGTGCCAGCAGCCAAGGCAGGGGGGAGTCAACCGGGGAGCTGTTTTTT.

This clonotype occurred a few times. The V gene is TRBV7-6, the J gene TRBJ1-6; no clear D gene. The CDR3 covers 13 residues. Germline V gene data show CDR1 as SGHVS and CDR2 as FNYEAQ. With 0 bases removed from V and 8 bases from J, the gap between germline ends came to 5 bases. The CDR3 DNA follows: TGTGCCAGCAGCTTAGCGCAGGATTCACCCCTCCACTTT. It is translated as CASSLAQDSPLHF.

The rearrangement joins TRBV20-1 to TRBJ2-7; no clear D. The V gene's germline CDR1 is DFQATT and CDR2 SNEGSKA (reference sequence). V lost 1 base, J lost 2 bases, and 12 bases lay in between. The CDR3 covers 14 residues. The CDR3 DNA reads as TGCAGTGCTAGAGCCCTGACCGATACCTACGAGCAGTACTTC. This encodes CSARALTDTYEQYF.

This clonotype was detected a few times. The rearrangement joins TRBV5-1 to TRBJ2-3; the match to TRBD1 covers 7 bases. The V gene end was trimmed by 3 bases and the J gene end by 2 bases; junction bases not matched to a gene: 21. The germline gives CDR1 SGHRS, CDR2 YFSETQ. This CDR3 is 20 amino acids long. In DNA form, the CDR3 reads TGCGCCAGCAGCTCCTCGACCCTCCAAACAGGGGCTACTTTCACAGATACGCAGTATTTT. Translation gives CASSSSTLQTGATFTDTQYF.

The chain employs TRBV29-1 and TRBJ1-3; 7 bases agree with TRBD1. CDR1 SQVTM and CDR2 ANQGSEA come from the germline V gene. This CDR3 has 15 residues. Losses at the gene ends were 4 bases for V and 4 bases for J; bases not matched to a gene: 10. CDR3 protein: CSVGIWTGVGNTIYF. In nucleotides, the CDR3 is TGCAGCGTTGGAATTTGGACAGGAGTAGGAAACACCATATATTTT. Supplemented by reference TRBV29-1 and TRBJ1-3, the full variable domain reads SAVISQKPSRDICQRGTSLTIQCQVDSQVTMMFWYRQQPGQSLTLIATANQGSEATYESGFVIDKFPISRPNLTFSTLTVSNMSPEDSSIYLCSVGIWTGVGNTIYFGEGSWLTVV.

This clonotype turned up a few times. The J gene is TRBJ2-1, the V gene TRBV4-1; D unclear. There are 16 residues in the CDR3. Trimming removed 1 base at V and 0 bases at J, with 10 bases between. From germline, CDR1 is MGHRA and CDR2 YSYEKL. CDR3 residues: CASSQAPQSSYNEQFF. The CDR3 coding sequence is TGCGCCAGCAGCCAAGCCCCACAGAGCTCCTACAATGAGCAGTTCTTC.

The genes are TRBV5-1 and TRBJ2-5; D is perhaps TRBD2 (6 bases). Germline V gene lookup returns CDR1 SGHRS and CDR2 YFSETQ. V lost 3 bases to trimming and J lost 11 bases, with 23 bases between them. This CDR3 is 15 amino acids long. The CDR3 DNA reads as TGCGCCAGCAGCTGGACGATCCGAGAAGAAGGGACTCAGTACTTC. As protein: CASSWTIREEGTQYF.

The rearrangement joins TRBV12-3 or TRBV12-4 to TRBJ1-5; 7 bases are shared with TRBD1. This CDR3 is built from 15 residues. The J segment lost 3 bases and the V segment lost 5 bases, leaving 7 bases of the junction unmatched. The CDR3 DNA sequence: TGTGCCAGCAGTCCCGGGACAGCTAACAATCAGCCCCAGCATTTT. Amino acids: CASSPGTANNQPQHF.

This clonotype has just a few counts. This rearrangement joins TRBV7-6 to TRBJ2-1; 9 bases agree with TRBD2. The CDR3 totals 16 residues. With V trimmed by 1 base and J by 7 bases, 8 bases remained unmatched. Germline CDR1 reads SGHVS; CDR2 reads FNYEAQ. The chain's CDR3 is CASSLVAGGAQNEQFF. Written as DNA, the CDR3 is TGTGCCAGCAGCTTAGTGGCGGGGGGGGCACAGAATGAGCAGTTCTTC.

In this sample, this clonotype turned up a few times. In nucleotides, the CDR3 is TGTGCCACCAGTACAAGGGGCGCGACTGAAGCTTTCTTT. Translated: CATSTRGATEAFF. The gene calls are TRBV24-1 and TRBJ1-1; a possible D gene is TRBD1 (5 bases). From germline, CDR1 is KGHDR and CDR2 SFDVKD. The CDR3 spans 13 residues. V was cut by 6 bases and J by 5 bases, with 12 bases left in between.

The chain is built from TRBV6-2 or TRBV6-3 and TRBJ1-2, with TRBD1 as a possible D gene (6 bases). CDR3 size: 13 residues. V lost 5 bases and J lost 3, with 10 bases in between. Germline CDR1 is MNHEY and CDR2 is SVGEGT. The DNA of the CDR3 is TGTGCCAGCAGTACAGGGACCTACTATGGCTACACCTTC. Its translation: CASSTGTYYGYTF.